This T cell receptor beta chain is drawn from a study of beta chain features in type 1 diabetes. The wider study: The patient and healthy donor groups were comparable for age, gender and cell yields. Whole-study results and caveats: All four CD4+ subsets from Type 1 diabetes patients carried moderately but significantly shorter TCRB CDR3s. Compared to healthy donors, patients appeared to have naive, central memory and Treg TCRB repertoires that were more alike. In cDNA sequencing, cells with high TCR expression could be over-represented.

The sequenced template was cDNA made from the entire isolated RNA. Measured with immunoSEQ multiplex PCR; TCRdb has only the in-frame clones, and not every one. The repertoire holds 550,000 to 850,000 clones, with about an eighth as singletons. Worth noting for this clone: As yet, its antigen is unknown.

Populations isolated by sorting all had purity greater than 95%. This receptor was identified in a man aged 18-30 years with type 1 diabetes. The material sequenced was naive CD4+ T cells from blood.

The CDR3 reads CASHHGNYGYTF. CDR3 in DNA: TGTGCCAGCCATCACGGTAACTATGGCTACACCTTC. This chain connects TRBV6-6 to TRBJ1-2; D gene uncertain. Germline V CDR1 and CDR2: MNHNY, SVGAGI (reference sequence). The CDR3 contains 12 residues. Between the trimmed V and J ends, which lost 8 bases and 1 base, there was a span of 8 bases.